This T cell receptor (beta chain) was sequenced in a study of shared clonotypes between healthy human individuals. The study drew its donors from healthy HIV-negative adults without recent acute infections or vaccinations. The input for sorted-subset replicate PCRs was 200 ng DNA, about 29,000 T cell genomes. Original analysis: Sequence data from immunoSEQ were junction-only and lacked quality scores; consequently, filtering differed. Clones were sequenced by immunoSEQ multiplex PCR, and TCRdb holds only the in-frame ones, with some missing. V, J and clone size derive from that table, while D and trimming were established from the DNA sequence. The sample gives hundreds of thousands of clones, around 74% of which show up once; over 1.5% is in the top ten. J lost 2 bases, V lost 0 bases, and 10 bases had no gene match. This CDR3 spans 18 amino acids. Germline values: CDR1 MGHRA, CDR2 YSYEKL.

The receptor's source is a woman in her 30s in good health. The J gene is TRBJ1-5, the V gene TRBV4-1; 7 bases are a match to TRBD1. The source material was memory CD4+ T cells sorted from blood. As for subset: CD45RA-negative fraction. CDR3 sequence reads: CASSQDPLTGNRNQPQHF. Here the CDR3 DNA reads TGCGCCAGCAGCCAAGACCCCCTGACAGGGAATCGCAATCAGCCCCAGCATTTT.